This is a list of T cell receptor beta chains from one sample in a study of blood T cell repertoires in COVID-19. Only in-frame clones appear in the TCRdb table, and some are missing; sequencing was by immunoSEQ multiplex PCR. The sample lists approximately 490,000 clones, around 85% occurring once. Sequenced input: PBMCs or T cells enriched from blood (not recorded which). The receptors here all came from a woman in her fifties or sixties who had recovered from COVID-19. CDR3s include the opening cysteine and the closing phenylalanine or tryptophan. The D gene is left open where the match is weak. Size is stated for part of the rows, as once, few or many counts, or as a class when the clone is expanded.

CASSLDPVFGTGELFF	TGCGCCAGCAGCTTGGACCCGGTGTTCGGGACCGGGGAGCTGTTTTTT	NA	TRBJ2-2	NA	TRBV5-1
CASSEDISYQETQYF	TGTGCCAGCAGTGAAGATATATCCTACCAAGAGACCCAGTACTTC	NA	TRBJ2-5	NA	TRBV2
CASSLAGYGGGGRAPLHF	TGTGCCAGCAGCTTAGCCGGATATGGCGGGGGCGGAAGGGCACCCCTCCACTTT	NA	TRBJ1-6	NA	TRBV13
CASSLSIDSLIATNEKLFF	TGTGCCAGCAGCTTATCCATCGACAGTCTAATTGCAACTAATGAAAAACTGTTTTTT	NA	TRBJ1-4	NA	TRBV7-4
CASRLGTSGVYEQYF	TGTGCCAGCAGGCTCGGGACTAGCGGGGTCTACGAGCAGTACTTC	NA	TRBJ2-7	TRBD2	TRBV6-5
CASSSWTAPLLYTF	TGTGCCAGCAGCTCCTGGACAGCCCCTCTTCTCTACACCTTC	NA	TRBJ1-2	NA	TRBV11-2
CASSELTGLRNTIYF	TGTGCCAGCAGTGAACTCACAGGGTTGAGGAACACCATATATTTT	NA	TRBJ1-3	NA	TRBV6-1
CASSTGLAEYNEQFF	TGTGCCAGCAGCACTGGACTAGCGGAGTACAATGAGCAGTTCTTC	NA	TRBJ2-1	TRBD2	TRBV9
CASSLRESRYGYTF	TGTGCCAGCAGCCTCCGTGAATCACGGTATGGCTACACCTTC	NA	TRBJ1-2	NA	TRBV3-1/TRBV3-2
CASSPDNGPEYEAFF	TGTGCCAGTAGTCCGGACAACGGACCGGAGTATGAAGCTTTCTTT	NA	TRBJ1-1	NA	TRBV19
CASSTRQGALNTEAFF	TGTGCCAGTAGTACGCGACAGGGGGCCTTGAACACTGAAGCTTTCTTT	NA	TRBJ1-1	TRBD1	TRBV19
CSVYRGQETQYF	TGCAGCGTTTACAGGGGTCAAGAGACCCAGTACTTC	NA	TRBJ2-5	TRBD1	TRBV29-1
CASSPDPTGGDGYTF	TGTGCCAGCAGCCCAGACCCCACAGGGGGCGACGGCTACACCTTC	NA	TRBJ1-2	TRBD1	TRBV28
CAWSVKGGGIGEAFF	TGTGCCTGGAGTGTAAAAGGGGGGGGGATCGGCGAGGCTTTCTTT	NA	TRBJ1-1	NA	TRBV30
CASWGFGQGVRETEAFF	TGTGCCAGTTGGGGGTTTGGACAGGGGGTTCGTGAGACTGAAGCTTTCTTT	NA	TRBJ1-1	TRBD1	TRBV19
CASSRGGVQETQYF	TGTGCCAGCAGCCGAGGGGGGGTCCAAGAGACCCAGTACTTC	NA	TRBJ2-5	NA	TRBV4-2
CASSSGNTIYF	TGTGCCAGCAGTTCGGGAAACACCATATATTTT	NA	TRBJ1-3	NA	TRBV27
CASSQEGGIGYNEQFF	TGCGCCAGCAGCCAAGAGGGAGGGATAGGCTACAATGAGCAGTTCTTC	NA	TRBJ2-1	TRBD2	TRBV4-1
CASSQDRGLGANVLTF	TGCGCCAGCAGCCAAGATAGGGGTTTAGGGGCCAACGTCCTGACTTTC	NA	TRBJ2-6	NA	TRBV4-1
CASTWATGNTIYF	TGTGCCAGCACTTGGGCAACTGGAAACACCATATATTTT	NA	TRBJ1-3	NA	TRBV2
CASSPAGPRTEAFF	TGTGCCAGCTCACCGGCGGGTCCGCGCACTGAAGCTTTCTTT	once	TRBJ1-1	NA	TRBV18
CASSGHRTGRTDTQYF	TGTGCCAGCAGTGGTCACAGGACCGGTCGCACAGATACGCAGTATTTT	NA	TRBJ2-3	NA	TRBV6-2/TRBV6-3
CAKPAGSTDTQYF	TGTGCCAAACCAGCGGGGAGCACAGATACGCAGTATTTT	NA	TRBJ2-3	TRBD2	TRBV10-3
CASSGSTGRGTNQPQHF	TGTGCCAGCAGTGGATCGACAGGGAGAGGGACAAATCAGCCCCAGCATTTT	NA	TRBJ1-5	TRBD1	TRBV6-6
CASSRDYNEQFF	TGTGCCAGCAGTCGGGACTACAATGAGCAGTTCTTC	NA	TRBJ2-1	NA	TRBV12-3/TRBV12-4
CASSLAGSGDGYTF	TGCGCCAGCAGCTTGGCTGGTAGTGGTGATGGCTACACCTTC	NA	TRBJ1-2	NA	TRBV5-1
CASSQGDRGYNSPLHF	TGTGCCAGCAGCCAAGGGGACAGGGGCTATAATTCACCCCTCCACTTT	NA	TRBJ1-6	TRBD1	TRBV3-1/TRBV3-2
CASSYDERWSPLHF	TGTGCCAGCAGTTACGACGAGAGGTGGTCACCCCTCCACTTT	NA	TRBJ1-6	NA	TRBV6-5
CASTDPGQGDYGYTF	TGTGCCAGCACCGACCCAGGACAGGGGGACTATGGCTACACCTTC	NA	TRBJ1-2	TRBD1	TRBV6-5
CASSPPQGAVAEAFF	TGCGCCAGCAGTCCTCCCCAGGGGGCGGTCGCTGAAGCTTTCTTT	NA	TRBJ1-1	TRBD1	TRBV5-1
CASQNTTDRVENQPQHF	TGTGCCAGTCAAAACACAACGGACAGGGTGGAAAATCAGCCCCAGCATTTT	NA	TRBJ1-5	TRBD1	TRBV19
CASNRLEMTEQFF	TGTGCCAGCAATCGACTAGAGATGACTGAGCAGTTCTTC	NA	TRBJ2-1	NA	TRBV2
CSASRQGATNYGYTF	TGCAGTGCTAGTCGTCAGGGGGCCACTAACTATGGCTACACCTTC	NA	TRBJ1-2	TRBD1	TRBV20-1
CASSFGGRSSGANVLTF	TGTGCCAGCAGCTTTGGAGGGCGGTCCTCTGGGGCCAACGTCCTGACTTTC	few	TRBJ2-6	NA	TRBV5-4
CASSQGGGGPVEQFF	TGTGCCAGCAGCCAAGGAGGGGGGGGCCCTGTTGAGCAGTTCTTC	NA	TRBJ2-1	NA	TRBV14
CASSAIYSNQPQHF	TGTGCCAGCAGTGCCATCTATAGCAATCAGCCCCAGCATTTT	NA	TRBJ1-5	NA	TRBV2
CASSSPARGTEAFF	TGTGCCAGCAGTTCCCCAGCCAGGGGAACTGAAGCTTTCTTT	NA	TRBJ1-1	NA	TRBV6-5
CASRAQGAGNEQFF	TGTGCCAGCAGGGCACAGGGGGCTGGGAATGAGCAGTTCTTC	NA	TRBJ2-1	TRBD1	TRBV2
CASSYPGVANEQYF	TGTGCCAGCAGTTACCCGGGGGTAGCGAACGAGCAGTACTTC	NA	TRBJ2-7	NA	TRBV6-6
CSVTRGNTEAFF	TGCAGCGTCACCAGGGGAAACACTGAAGCTTTCTTT	once	TRBJ1-1	NA	TRBV29-1
CASSLVGGGYSGNTIYF	TGTGCCAGCAGCTTAGTGGGCGGGGGTTACTCTGGAAACACCATATATTTT	NA	TRBJ1-3	NA	TRBV7-6
CASRGTGNTGELFF	TGCGCCAGCAGAGGGACAGGGAACACCGGGGAGCTGTTTTTT	NA	TRBJ2-2	TRBD1	TRBV10-2
CASSSGGGRINEKLFF	TGTGCCAGCAGCTCAGGCGGGGGACGGATTAATGAAAAACTGTTTTTT	NA	TRBJ1-4	NA	TRBV9